These 18 T cell receptor beta chains originate from one sample sequenced in a study of OX40 agonist ivuxolimab in advanced cancers. Repertoires were generated with immunoSEQ multiplex PCR, while TCRdb's copy carries only in-frame clones and drops some. The sample yields 35,000 to 45,000 clones, around 89% seen once. This specimen was CD4+ or CD8+ T cells sorted from blood, taken in a trial of the OX40 agonist ivuxolimab. These receptors were obtained from an adult with an advanced solid tumor such as melanoma, head and neck, liver or kidney cancer.

The chain joins TRBV10-3 to TRBJ1-5; 7 positions agree with TRBD1. Germline-derived CDR1 and CDR2 are ENHRY and SYGVKD. The CDR3 covers 15 residues. V was pared by 3 bases and J by 2 bases, with 4 bases of the junction left unmatched. The CDR3 coding sequence is TGTGCCATCAGTGAAGGCAGGGGGGGCAATCAGCCCCAGCATTTT. It is translated as CAISEGRGGNQPQHF.

V gene TRBV2 combines with J gene TRBJ1-2, with D possibly matching TRBD1 (6 bases). The CDR3 loop spans 15 amino acids. Trimming removed 2 bases at V and 6 bases at J, with 16 bases between. Germline CDR1 is SNHLY and CDR2 is FYNNEI. The CDR3 DNA sequence: TGTGCCAGCAGTGAATTTGACAGGCCAGGGGATGGCTACACCTTC. This sequence encodes CASSEFDRPGDGYTF.

This chain uses TRBV6-6 with TRBJ1-1; D not certain. Germline V gives CDR1 MNHNY, CDR2 SVGAGI (reference sequence). The CDR3 covers 12 residues. Trimming stripped 0 bases from V and 11 bases from J, with 10 bases between. CDR3 nucleotide sequence: TGTGCCAGCAGTTACTCGTCCCAGCCGGCTTTCTTT. Residues: CASSYSSQPAFF.

The sample holds one count of this clone. The chain employs TRBV2 and TRBJ2-5; the D gene is possibly TRBD2 (6 bases). Germline lookup yields CDR1 SNHLY and CDR2 FYNNEI. The V end lost 8 bases, the J end lost 5 bases, and 18 bases lay between the germline ends. The CDR3 has 14 amino acids. The CDR3 sequence: CASGAEGLKETQYF. The CDR3, as DNA: TGTGCCAGCGGAGCGGAGGGCCTAAAGGAGACCCAGTACTTC.

The chain carries TRBV5-4 and TRBJ2-3, with TRBD1 as a possible D gene (6 bases). V was clipped by 4 bases and J by 4 bases, with 19 bases between them. Germline CDR1 is SGHNT and CDR2 is YYREEE (reference sequence). The CDR3 spans 16 residues. CDR3 protein: CASSADPGVGADTQYF. The CDR3 nucleotides read TGTGCCAGCAGCGCCGACCCAGGGGTGGGCGCAGATACGCAGTATTTT.

The chain uses TRBV29-1 and TRBJ1-1; the match to TRBD1 covers 11 bases. The junction had 5 bases not matched to a gene; V was cut back by 3 bases and J by 5 bases. In germline, CDR1 is SQVTM, CDR2 ANQGSEA. The CDR3 runs 14 residues. The CDR3 sequence is CSVERDRGGTEAFF. CDR3 in DNA: TGCAGCGTTGAGAGGGACAGGGGGGGTACTGAAGCTTTCTTT.

The J gene is TRBJ2-1, the V gene TRBV18; 9 nucleotides align to TRBD2. CDR1 is KGHSH, CDR2 LQKENI, per germline. CDR3 length equals 15 residues. The V and J ends lost 1 base and 2 bases, in that order; junction bases with no gene match: 0. For the CDR3, the DNA is TGTGCCAGCTCACCACTAGCGGGAGCCTACAATGAGCAGTTCTTC. Translation gives CASSPLAGAYNEQFF.

CDR3: CASSEKMGRPWNEQFF. CDR3 nucleotide sequence: TGTGCCAGCAGTGAAAAGATGGGACGCCCCTGGAATGAGCAGTTCTTC. The rearrangement uses TRBV6-1 and TRBJ2-1; D might be TRBD1 or TRBD2, each matching 5 bases. This CDR3 has 16 residues. The V end lost 2 bases, the J end lost 7 bases, and 18 bases lay between the germline ends. CDR1 and CDR2 from the germline V gene are MNHNS and SASEGT.

V is TRBV4-1 and J is TRBJ2-1; D uncertain. The CDR3 has 17 residues. The V and J ends lost 1 base and 0 bases respectively, with 13 bases between them. The germline V gene encodes CDR1 MGHRA and CDR2 YSYEKL. DNA for the CDR3: TGCGCCAGCAGCCAAGTGGATCTCGGCCTCTCCTACAATGAGCAGTTCTTC. Its protein product is CASSQVDLGLSYNEQFF.

The CDR3 DNA reads as TGTGCCAGTAGTGTTCCGGGACAAACCAATTCCTACGAGCAGTACTTC. This gives the protein CASSVPGQTNSYEQYF. The rearrangement uses TRBV19 and TRBJ2-7; TRBD1 is a possible D gene (6 bases). The CDR3 contains 16 residues. CDR1 and CDR2 (germline): LNHDA, SQIVND (reference sequence). V lost 5 bases, J lost 1 base, and 18 bases lay in between.

This CDR3 reads CASSDYGPRGDEQFF. CDR3 nucleotides: TGTGCCAGCAGTGATTACGGGCCTCGGGGCGATGAGCAGTTCTTC. The chain uses TRBV6-1 and TRBJ2-1; D tentatively fits TRBD1 or TRBD2 (5 bases each). Between the trimmed V and J ends, which lost 3 bases and 8 bases, there was a span of 17 bases. CDR3 length equals 15 residues. From germline, CDR1 is MNHNS and CDR2 SASEGT.

This clone appeared once. The chain combines TRBV19 with TRBJ2-5; 11 bases match TRBD1. The germline V gene has CDR1 LNHDA and CDR2 SQIVND (reference sequence). The CDR3 consists of 14 residues. V lost 6 bases, J lost 2 bases, and 2 bases stayed unmatched. CDR3 in DNA: TGTGCCAGTAGCGGACAGGGGGCTCAAGAGACCCAGTACTTC. It specifies CASSGQGAQETQYF. Full variable domain (remainder filled in from reference TRBV19 and TRBJ2-5): DGGITQSPKYLFRKEGQNVTLSCEQNLNHDAMYWYRQDPGQGLRLIYYSQIVNDFQKGDIAEGYSVSREKKESFPLTVTSAQKNPTAFYLCASSGQGAQETQYFGPGTRLLVL.

The CDR3 is CSVAWGLGTDTQYF. CDR3 sequence (DNA): TGCAGCGTTGCTTGGGGTCTTGGCACAGATACGCAGTATTTT. This chain uses TRBV29-1 with TRBJ2-3; D gene uncertain. The germline CDR1 and CDR2 sequences are SQVTM and ANQGSEA. The V end was cut by 4 bases, the J end by 1 base, with 12 bases between. This CDR3 comprises 14 residues.

This chain joins TRBV29-1 and TRBJ1-1, with D unclear. V lost 2 bases to trimming and J lost 1 base, with 8 bases between them. This CDR3 comprises 13 residues. Germline V gives CDR1 SQVTM, CDR2 ANQGSEA. CDR3 sequence: CSVEWAANTEAFF. The DNA for the CDR3 is TGCAGCGTTGAATGGGCGGCGAACACTGAAGCTTTCTTT.

This chain uses TRBV4-3 with TRBJ1-1; TRBD1 matches 12 bases. Looked up from germline, CDR1 is LGHNA and CDR2 is YSLEER. Trimming at V came to 3 bases and at J to 6 bases, leaving 8 bases not matched to a gene. The CDR3 spans 16 residues. CDR3 in DNA: TGCGCCAGCAGCCAGGAAGTGGGACAGGGGGCCGCTGAAGCTTTCTTT. It is translated as CASSQEVGQGAAEAFF.

This chain links TRBV6-6 with TRBJ1-5, with 10 bases identical to TRBD1. V shed 7 bases and J 5 bases; nucleotides not matched to a gene: 5. The germline V gene encodes CDR1 MNHNY and CDR2 SVGAGI (reference sequence). The CDR3 is made up of 14 amino acids. CDR3 protein: CASNMDRGYQPQHF. In nucleotides, the CDR3 is TGTGCCAGCAATATGGACAGGGGGTATCAGCCCCAGCATTTT.

The V call is TRBV27, the J call TRBJ2-1; no firm D call. This CDR3 has 16 amino acids. Trimming cost V 6 bases and J 0 bases, with 15 bases left between them. Germline loops: CDR1 MNHEY, CDR2 SMNVEV (reference sequence). The CDR3 DNA is TGTGCCAGCAGACCACTTACGGTAAGCTCCTACAATGAGCAGTTCTTC. As protein: CASRPLTVSSYNEQFF.

The V and J genes are TRBV7-2 and TRBJ2-3, with TRBD2 as a possible D gene (5 bases). Per the germline V gene, CDR1 is SGHTA and CDR2 is FQGNSA. Trimming stripped 0 bases from V and 2 bases from J, with 9 bases between. CDR3 length: 15 residues. CDR3 protein: CASSLAGLITDTQYF. CDR3 DNA: TGTGCCAGCAGCTTAGCCGGACTTATCACAGATACGCAGTATTTT.